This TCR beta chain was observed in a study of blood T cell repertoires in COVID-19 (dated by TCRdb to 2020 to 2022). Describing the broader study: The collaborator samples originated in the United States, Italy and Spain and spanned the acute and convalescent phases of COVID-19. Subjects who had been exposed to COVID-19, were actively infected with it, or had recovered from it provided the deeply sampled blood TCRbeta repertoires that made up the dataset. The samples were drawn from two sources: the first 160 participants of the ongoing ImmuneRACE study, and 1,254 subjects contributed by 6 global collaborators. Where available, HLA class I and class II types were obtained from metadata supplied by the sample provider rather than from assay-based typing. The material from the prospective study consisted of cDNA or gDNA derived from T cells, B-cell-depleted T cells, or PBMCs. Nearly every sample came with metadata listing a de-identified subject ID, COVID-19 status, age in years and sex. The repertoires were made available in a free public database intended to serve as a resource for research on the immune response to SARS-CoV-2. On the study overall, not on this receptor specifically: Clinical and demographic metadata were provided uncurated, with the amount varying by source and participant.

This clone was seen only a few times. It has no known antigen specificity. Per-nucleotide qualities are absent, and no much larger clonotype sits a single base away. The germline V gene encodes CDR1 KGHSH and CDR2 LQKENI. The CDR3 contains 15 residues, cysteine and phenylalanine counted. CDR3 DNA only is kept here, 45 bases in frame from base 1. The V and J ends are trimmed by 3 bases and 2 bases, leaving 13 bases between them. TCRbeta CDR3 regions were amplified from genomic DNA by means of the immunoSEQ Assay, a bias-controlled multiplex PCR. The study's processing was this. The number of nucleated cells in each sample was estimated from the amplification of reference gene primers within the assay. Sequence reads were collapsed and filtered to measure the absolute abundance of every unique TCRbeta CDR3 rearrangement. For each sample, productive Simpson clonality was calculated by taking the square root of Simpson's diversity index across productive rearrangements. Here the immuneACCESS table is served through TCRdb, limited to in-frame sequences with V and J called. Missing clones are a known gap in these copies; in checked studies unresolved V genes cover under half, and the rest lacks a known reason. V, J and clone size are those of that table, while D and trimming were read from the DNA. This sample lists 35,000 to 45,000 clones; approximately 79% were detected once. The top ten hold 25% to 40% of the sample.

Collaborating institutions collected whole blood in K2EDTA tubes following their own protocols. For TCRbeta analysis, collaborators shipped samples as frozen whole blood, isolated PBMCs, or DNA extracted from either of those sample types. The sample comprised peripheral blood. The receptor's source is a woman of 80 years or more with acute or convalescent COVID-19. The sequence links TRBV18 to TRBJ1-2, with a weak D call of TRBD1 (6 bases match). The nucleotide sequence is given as TGTGCCAGCTCACCGGGACATCACGGGAACTATGGCTACACCTTC. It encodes CASSPGHHGNYGYTF. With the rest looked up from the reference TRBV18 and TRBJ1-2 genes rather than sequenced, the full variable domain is NAGVMQNPRHLVRRRGQEARLRCSPMKGHSHVYWYRQLPEEGLKFMVYLQKENIIDESGMPKERFSAEFPKEGPSILRIQQVVRGDSAAYFCASSPGHHGNYGYTFGSGTRLTVV.